The T cell receptor (beta chain) under discussion was sequenced for a study of cytomegalovirus exposure and HLA in healthy donors. 13 Jbeta primers and 60 Vbeta primers were used for the PCR. Sequencing used immunoSEQ multiplex PCR; TCRdb keeps in-frame clones, though not all of them. The sample includes 100,000 to 150,000 clones, approximately 84% seen only once; the top ten take more than 3%. The germline V gene encodes CDR1 LNHDA and CDR2 SQIVND (reference sequence). The CDR3 consists of 13 residues. Trimming removed 3 bases from V and 13 bases from J; junction bases left unmatched: 9. The chain recombines TRBV19 with TRBJ1-2; 9 bases map to TRBD1. What was sequenced was PBMCs. This TCR derives from a man aged 18-30 years in good health and CMV-seropositive. The CDR3 is CASSIGQGRSFTF. The CDR3 nucleotides are TGTGCCAGTAGTATTGGACAGGGGAGGTCGTTCACCTTC. Drawing the rest from reference TRBV19 and TRBJ1-2, the complete variable domain is DGGITQSPKYLFRKEGQNVTLSCEQNLNHDAMYWYRQDPGQGLRLIYYSQIVNDFQKGDIAEGYSVSREKKESFPLTVTSAQKNPTAFYLCASSIGQGRSFTFGSGTRLTVV.